The count of the clone carrying this T cell receptor beta chain is one. Its antigen remains unidentified. Repertoires were generated with immunoSEQ multiplex PCR, while TCRdb's copy carries only in-frame clones and drops some. Seen here are roughly 1,400 clones, 64% observed once, and the top ten hold roughly 31%. These data come from a study of coeliac disease. Study-wide findings and caveats: The authors considered this approach unsuitable for unbiased detection of gliadin-specific T cells. Lower clonality than controls marked TRB and TRG repertoires from active celiac intraepithelial and lamina propria samples. Lamina propria and intraepithelial cell fractions may contain each other's cells.

This clonotype was obtained from a woman in her forties or fifties with celiac disease on a gluten-free diet. Material for sequencing was intraepithelial lymphocytes from the gut.

This chain's CDR3 is CASSSTGSIYEQYF. The CDR3 DNA sequence: TGTGCCAGCTCCTCGACAGGGAGCATTTACGAGCAGTACTTC. This chain uses TRBV19 with TRBJ2-7; TRBD1 matches at 7 bases. V trimming: 9 bases; J trimming: 4 bases; junction bases outside the gene matches: 12. Germline CDR1 LNHDA, CDR2 SQIVND (reference sequence). This CDR3 is 14 amino acids long.